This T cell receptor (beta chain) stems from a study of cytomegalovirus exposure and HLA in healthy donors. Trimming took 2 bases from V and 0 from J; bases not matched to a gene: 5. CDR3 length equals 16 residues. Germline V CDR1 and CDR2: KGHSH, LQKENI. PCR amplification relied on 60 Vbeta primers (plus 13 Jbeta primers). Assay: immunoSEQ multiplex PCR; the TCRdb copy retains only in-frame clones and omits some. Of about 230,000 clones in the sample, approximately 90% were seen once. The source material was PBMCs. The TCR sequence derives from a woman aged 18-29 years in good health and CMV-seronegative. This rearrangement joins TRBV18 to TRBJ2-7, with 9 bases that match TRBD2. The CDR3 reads CASSPRTSDYSYEQYF. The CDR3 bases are TGTGCCAGCTCACCAAGGACTAGCGATTACTCCTACGAGCAGTACTTC.